A selection of T cell receptor beta chains follows, all from one sample in a study of blood T cell repertoires in COVID-19. Method: immunoSEQ multiplex PCR; TCRdb's copy keeps in-frame clones and lacks some. The table has around 300,000 clones, around 87% seen once; the top ten hold approximately 4%. Sample: peripheral blood. The receptor set was obtained from a woman in her forties or fifties with active or convalescent COVID-19. CDR3s include the opening cysteine and the closing phenylalanine or tryptophan. A D gene is named only where the DNA matches it firmly.

CDR3 protein	J gene	D gene	V gene
CAWRLIRQGVNTEAFF	TRBJ1-1	TRBD1	TRBV30
CASRNPGLGEAFF	TRBJ1-1	NA	TRBV11-2
CASSQEGWSPTYEQYF	TRBJ2-7	NA	TRBV14
CASSIYSNEQFF	TRBJ2-1	NA	TRBV9
CASSRRQNTEAFF	TRBJ1-1	NA	TRBV7-8
CASSDPGHRGGYTF	TRBJ1-2	NA	TRBV19
CASSSRQGLDIQYF	TRBJ2-4	TRBD1	TRBV18
CASSLERTSAQYF	TRBJ2-3	TRBD2	TRBV12-3/TRBV12-4
CAWTPAGDEQFF	TRBJ2-1	NA	TRBV30
CASSVVRDRIKSSPLHF	TRBJ1-6	TRBD1	TRBV9
CASSPGTGYNLETQYF	TRBJ2-5	TRBD1	TRBV5-1
CASSPPGGGAYYEQYF	TRBJ2-7	NA	TRBV18
CASSLGGGNQPQHF	TRBJ1-5	NA	TRBV2
CASSRLAGSPLNTGELFF	TRBJ2-2	TRBD2	TRBV18
CASSGLELETQYF	TRBJ2-5	NA	TRBV6-5
CASSQTSGGSNQPQHF	TRBJ1-5	NA	TRBV28
CAITGLAGGTDTQYF	TRBJ2-3	TRBD2	TRBV10-3
CASSLGLLAESTDTQYF	TRBJ2-3	TRBD2	TRBV5-1
CASSLGPSGYYEQYF	TRBJ2-7	TRBD2	TRBV13
CASSHGGRYGYTF	TRBJ1-2	NA	TRBV3-1/TRBV3-2
CAISETWTGAGYEQYF	TRBJ2-7	TRBD1	TRBV10-3
CASSNGTGGVPQYF	TRBJ2-3	TRBD1	TRBV5-1
CASSLSRYTDTQYF	TRBJ2-3	NA	TRBV11-3
CASRMDARENYGYTF	TRBJ1-2	NA	TRBV6-5